This TCR beta chain was identified during a study of radiation and T cells in renal cell carcinoma (dated by TCRdb to 2020 to 2021). About the full investigation: In total, roughly 51 samples underwent TCR beta sequencing: around 25 tumors plus 27 peripheral blood samples. The last blood draw occurred 4 weeks after radiation, at the same time as nephrectomy. A total of 4,016,671 unique CDR3 nucleotide sequences, encoding some 2,700,000 unique CDR3 amino acid sequences, were found across all 55 or so samples. The paper's findings and limits, for the study overall: An increase in top tumor clonotypes in blood was observed from baseline to 2 weeks post-radiation, followed by contraction by 4 weeks, which was taken to suggest transient expansion of tumor-resident clones. Because no pretreatment tumor biopsies were available, whether clonotypes were present in the tumor at baseline could not be determined. The single-armed trial design could not address effects of radiation dose or scheduling on the TCR repertoire. Tracking of blood repertoire dynamics stopped at about 27 days after treatment, with no follow-up past that point.

The germline V gene sets CDR1 to MDHEN and CDR2 to SYDVKM. V is trimmed back by 6 bases and J by 6 bases, and the junction contains 7 bases that no gene match accounts for. The CDR3 spans 14 residues, from the cysteine through the phenylalanine. Here the CDR3 DNA is all that survives: 42 bases in frame from base 1. Read against the paper, the sample's time point label means: blood 4 weeks post-SBRT, at nephrectomy. The sample's treatment or condition, from its label and the paper: 15 Gy SBRT to primary tumor, nephrectomy 4 weeks later. The samples were obtained from a clinical trial, where primary renal cell carcinomas were treated with 15 Gy stereotactic body radiation therapy and then removed by nephrectomy 4 weeks afterward. To follow tumor-enriched clonotypes, serial peripheral blood was collected from radiation-treated patients at baseline and at 2 weeks and 4 weeks after SBRT. Every patient had renal cell carcinoma of clear cell pathology. Genomic DNA for TCR sequencing was prepared using the QIAamp DNA Blood Mini Kit (Qiagen). Only samples passing all quality control checks were included in the analyses.

Points on this clone: The antigen it binds to is not known. Per-nucleotide qualities are absent, and no much larger clonotype sits a single base away.

TCR beta libraries were generated from genomic DNA with the immunoSEQ kit, following the manufacturer's recommendations. To prepare libraries, a first multiplex PCR with proprietary primers was run, followed by a second PCR that added unique barcodes, and a bead cleanup was done after each round. Each sample batch included a kit-provided positive control reaction and a negative control reaction. The final libraries were assessed on an Agilent 4200 TapeStation D1000 ScreenTape, pooled by volume, and quantified by qPCR. Sequencing was performed on an Illumina NextSeq500 with a MidOutput 150-cycle cartridge, and 156 Read1 and 15 Index1 cycles were run with kit custom primers. The pooled library was loaded at 0.8 to 1 pM, and approximately 19% PhiX control was spiked in. The original methods were these. Vendor-processed data were analyzed in R, with a clonotype defined as all T cells sharing the same CDR3 nucleotide sequence. For clone abundance analyses, frequencies were normalized to the 10,000 most abundant clones per sample. Public T cell clones, which averaged fewer than five per sample, were excluded before analysis. A difference in abundance of at least 32-fold between compartments was used to define tumor-enriched and baseline blood-enriched clonotypes. A beta-binomial differential abundance model was used to identify clonotypes that expanded or contracted between blood time points. Similarity between tumor and blood repertoires was quantified using the Baroni-Urbani and Buser coefficient, and groups were compared with two-tailed Wilcoxon tests in R. This immuneACCESS table, as held by TCRdb, lists in-frame sequences with V and J called but not all clones. Of the missing ones, under half trace to an unresolved V gene in checked studies; the others have no known cause. V, J and clone size derive from that table, while D and trimming were established from the DNA sequence. This sample lists roughly 100,000 clones; roughly 82% were detected once. Clones ranked in the top ten supply 6% to 9% of the sample.

The chain is made from TRBV28 and TRBJ1-5; 8 central nucleotides agree with TRBD1. This TCR was sampled from a man in his sixties with renal cell carcinoma. The specimen was blood, collected from a patient whose treatment included radiotherapy and nephrectomy. The nucleotide sequence reads TGTGCCAGCAGACAGACAGGGGAGGGTCAGCCCCAGCATTTT. Its protein product is CASRQTGEGQPQHF. This CDR3, with the reference TRBV28 and TRBJ1-5 proteins standing in past its ends, gives the full variable domain DVKVTQSSRYLVKRTGEKVFLECVQDMDHENMFWYRQDPGLGLRLIYFSYDVKMKEKGDIPEGYSVSREKKERFSLILESASTNQTSMYLCASRQTGEGQPQHFGDGTRLSIL.